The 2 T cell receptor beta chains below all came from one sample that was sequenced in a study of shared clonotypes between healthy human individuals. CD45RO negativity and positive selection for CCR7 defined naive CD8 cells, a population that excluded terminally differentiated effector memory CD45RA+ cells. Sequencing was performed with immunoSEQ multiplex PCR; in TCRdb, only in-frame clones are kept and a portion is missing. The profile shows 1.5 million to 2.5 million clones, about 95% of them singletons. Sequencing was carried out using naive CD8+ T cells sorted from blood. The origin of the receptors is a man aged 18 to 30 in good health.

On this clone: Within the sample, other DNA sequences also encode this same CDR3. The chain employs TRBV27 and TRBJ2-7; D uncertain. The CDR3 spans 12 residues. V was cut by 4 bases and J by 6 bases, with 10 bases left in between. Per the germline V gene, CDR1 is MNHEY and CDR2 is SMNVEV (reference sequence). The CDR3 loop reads CASSSPGTEQYF. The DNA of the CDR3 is TGTGCCAGCAGTTCCCCAGGTACCGAGCAGTACTTC.

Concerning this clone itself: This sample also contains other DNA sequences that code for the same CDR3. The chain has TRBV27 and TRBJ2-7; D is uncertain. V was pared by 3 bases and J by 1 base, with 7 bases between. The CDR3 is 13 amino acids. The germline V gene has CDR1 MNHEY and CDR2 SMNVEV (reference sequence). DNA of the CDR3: TGTGCCAGCAGTTTCCGGGTGTCCTACGAGCAGTACTTC. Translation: CASSFRVSYEQYF.